The 10 T cell receptor beta chains below all came from one sample that was sequenced in a study of PD-1 blockade in classical Hodgkin lymphoma. The repertoire was sequenced with immunoSEQ multiplex PCR; TCRdb's copy has only in-frame clones and lacks some. The sample carries 15,000 to 20,000 clones, more than 65% recorded once. As to time point: cycle 4 day 1 (C4D1), after six to seven weeks of nivolumab. With no exception, relapse followed autologous stem cell transplantation in all patients, and brentuximab vedotin exposure varied. The sequencing used peripheral blood mononuclear cells (PBMCs), collected before the fourth cycle of nivolumab. Receptors were obtained from a human donor with classical Hodgkin lymphoma.

The chain has TRBV7-9 and TRBJ2-6, with 10 bases identical to TRBD1. The CDR3 runs 17 residues. J gave up 0 bases and V 3 bases, and 2 bases lay outside the gene matches. CDR1 and CDR2 (germline): SEHNR, FQNEAQ (reference sequence). The CDR3 DNA sequence: TGTGCCAGCAGCTTGGGACAGGGGCACTCTGGGGCCAACGTCCTGACTTTC. Encoded protein: CASSLGQGHSGANVLTF. Together with reference TRBV7-9 and TRBJ2-6, the CDR3 gives the full variable domain: DTGVSQNPRHKITKRGQNVTFRCDPISEHNRLYWYRQTLGQGPEFLTYFQNEAQLEKSRLLSDRFSAERPKGSFSTLEIQRTEQGDSAMYLCASSLGQGHSGANVLTFGAGSRLTVL.

The V and J genes are TRBV29-1 and TRBJ2-1; D unresolved. Trimming took off 2 bases at V and 3 bases at J, with 11 bases between the two ends. The CDR3 loop spans 14 amino acids. Germline CDR1 is SQVTM and CDR2 is ANQGSEA. Here the CDR3 DNA reads TGCAGCGTTGAATTGGCCCCGATCTACAATGAGCAGTTCTTC. Its protein product is CSVELAPIYNEQFF.

This clone is a singleton in its sample. This chain joins TRBV7-9 and TRBJ2-5; 15 nucleotides line up with TRBD2. The germline gives CDR1 SEHNR, CDR2 FQNEAQ (reference sequence). The CDR3 loop spans 18 amino acids. V lost 3 bases and J lost 5; bases outside the gene matches: 10. CDR3: CASSFPLGLAGGLETQYF. CDR3 DNA: TGTGCCAGCAGCTTCCCCCTCGGACTAGCGGGGGGGCTTGAGACCCAGTACTTC.

The rearrangement uses TRBV5-1 and TRBJ2-6, with D perhaps TRBD2 (6 bases). Germline V gives CDR1 SGHRS, CDR2 YFSETQ. Trimming left V 4 bases short and J 0 bases short, with 11 bases between. The CDR3 loop spans 16 amino acids. DNA of the CDR3: TGCGCCAGCAGCCCGGGACTTACCTCTGGGGCCAACGTCCTGACTTTC. Its translation: CASSPGLTSGANVLTF.

V is TRBV19 and J is TRBJ2-1; 11 bases line up with TRBD2. Germline V gene lookup returns CDR1 LNHDA and CDR2 SQIVND (reference sequence). V shed 9 bases, J shed 8 bases, and the junction held 12 bases outside the gene matches. The CDR3 consists of 15 residues. The CDR3 nucleotides are TGTGCCAGCCGCCGGACTAGCGGGTTTACTGATGAGCAGTTCTTC. It specifies CASRRTSGFTDEQFF.

In this sample, this clone turned up once. The CDR3 sequence: CASSQGQGSGANVLTF. CDR3 DNA: TGTGCCAGCAGCCAAGGACAGGGCTCTGGGGCCAACGTCCTGACTTTC. The chain joins TRBV7-9 to TRBJ2-6, with 8 positions matching TRBD1. Unmatched junction bases numbered 3, after V lost 5 bases and J lost 0 bases. The CDR3 runs to 16 residues. Germline CDR1 is SEHNR and CDR2 is FQNEAQ (reference sequence).

This clone was detected only once. The chain uses TRBV7-2 and TRBJ1-6; D uncertain. The ends were cut back, 5 bases at V and 2 bases at J, with 10 bases in the middle. The CDR3 runs to 15 residues. CDR1 SGHTA and CDR2 FQGNSA come from the germline V gene. CDR3 nucleotide sequence: TGTGCCAGCAGCCTAGGGTCTACCTATAATTCACCCCTCCACTTT. Translated, it gives CASSLGSTYNSPLHF.

The chain is built from TRBV10-1 and TRBJ2-2; D call uncertain. The germline gives CDR1 WNHNN, CDR2 SYGVQD (reference sequence). The length of the CDR3 is 16 residues. V lost 4 bases, J lost 0 bases, and 12 bases lay in between. CDR3 sequence reads: CASSGGASANTGELFF. The CDR3 nucleotides read TGCGCCAGCAGTGGTGGAGCGTCCGCGAACACCGGGGAGCTGTTTTTT.

This chain links TRBV7-2 with TRBJ1-6; D remains ambiguous. V was cut by 4 bases and J by 7 bases, with 14 bases left in between. This CDR3 contains 15 residues. The germline V gene encodes CDR1 SGHTA and CDR2 FQGNSA. In DNA, the CDR3 is TGTGCCAGCAGCTCCCCCGGGAAGGGAAATTCACCCCTCCACTTT. This codes for CASSSPGKGNSPLHF.

The rearrangement links TRBV6-1 to TRBJ1-3; D is uncertain. This CDR3 contains 15 residues. V was trimmed by 2 bases and J by 2 bases, leaving 10 bases between them. In germline, CDR1 is MNHNS, CDR2 SASEGT. The DNA for the CDR3 is TGTGCCAGCAGTGAACGGCCCTTTGCTGGAAACACCATATATTTT. This codes for CASSERPFAGNTIYF.